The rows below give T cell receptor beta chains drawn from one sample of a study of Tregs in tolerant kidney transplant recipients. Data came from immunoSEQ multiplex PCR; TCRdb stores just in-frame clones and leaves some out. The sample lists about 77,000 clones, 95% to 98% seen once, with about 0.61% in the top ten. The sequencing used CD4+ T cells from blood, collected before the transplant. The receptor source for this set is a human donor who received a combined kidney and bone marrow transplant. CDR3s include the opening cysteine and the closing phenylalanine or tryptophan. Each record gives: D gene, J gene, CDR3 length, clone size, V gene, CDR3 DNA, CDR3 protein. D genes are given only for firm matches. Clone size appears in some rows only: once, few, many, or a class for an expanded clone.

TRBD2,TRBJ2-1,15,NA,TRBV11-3,TGTGCCAGCAGCCAGATAGCGGGAGAGGGTGGTGAGCAGTTCTTC,CASSQIAGEGGEQFF
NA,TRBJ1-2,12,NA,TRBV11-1,TGTGCCAGCAGCTTGTGGGGAGAGGGCTACACCTTC,CASSLWGEGYTF
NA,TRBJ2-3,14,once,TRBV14,TGTGCCAGCAGCCAATCAGGGAGGAGGGATACGCAGTATTTT,CASSQSGRRDTQYF
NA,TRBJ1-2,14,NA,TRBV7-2,TGTGCCAGCAGCTTGGACAGTTTTTACTATGGCTACACCTTC,CASSLDSFYYGYTF
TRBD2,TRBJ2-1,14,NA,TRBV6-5,TGTGCCACCCGGGGGGGGTGGTCCTACAATGAGCAGTTCTTC,CATRGGWSYNEQFF
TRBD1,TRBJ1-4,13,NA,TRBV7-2,TGTGCCAGCAGTCGACAGGGGAATGAAAAACTGTTTTTT,CASSRQGNEKLFF
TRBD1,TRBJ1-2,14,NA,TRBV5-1,TGCGCCAGCAGCATGGGGACAGGGGAGGATGGCTACACCTTC,CASSMGTGEDGYTF
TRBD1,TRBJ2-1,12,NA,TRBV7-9,TGTGCCAGCAGCTTAGGGACAGGGGAGCAGTTCTTC,CASSLGTGEQFF
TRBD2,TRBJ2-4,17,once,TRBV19,TGTGCCAGTAGTATCGGTGGACTAGCGGCTTACAAAAACATTCAGTACTTC,CASSIGGLAAYKNIQYF
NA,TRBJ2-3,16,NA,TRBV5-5,TGTGCCAGCAGCTTACCGACAGTCGACAGCACAGATACGCAGTATTTT,CASSLPTVDSTDTQYF
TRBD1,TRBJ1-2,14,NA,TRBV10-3,TGTGCCATCAGTGATTACAGGGGAGGAGATGGCTACACCTTC,CAISDYRGGDGYTF
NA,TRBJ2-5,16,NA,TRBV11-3,TGTGCCAGCACCTCCTCAAAGCTCGGGTTCCAAGAGACCCAGTACTTC,CASTSSKLGFQETQYF
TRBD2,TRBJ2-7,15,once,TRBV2,TGTGCCAGCAGTGAAGTCGGGACTAGCTTCTACGAGCAGTACTTC,CASSEVGTSFYEQYF
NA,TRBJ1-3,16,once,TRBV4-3,TGCGCCAGCAGCCAGGGTACAGGGAGCTCTGGAAACACCATATATTTT,CASSQGTGSSGNTIYF
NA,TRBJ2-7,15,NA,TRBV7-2,TGTGCCAGCAGCCCCCCTCCTAATTCACGGTACGAGCAGTACTTC,CASSPPPNSRYEQYF
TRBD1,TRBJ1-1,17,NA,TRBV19,TGTGCCAGTAGTAGGAAGGGACAGACCCTAATGAACACTGAAGCTTTCTTT,CASSRKGQTLMNTEAFF
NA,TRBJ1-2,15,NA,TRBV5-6,TGTGCCAGCAGCCGACGAATTGTGTCGGGCTATGGCTACACCTTC,CASSRRIVSGYGYTF
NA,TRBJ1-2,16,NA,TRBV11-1,TGTGCCAGCAGCTTAGAATCGGTGTCCCCGGGGAATGGCTACACCTTC,CASSLESVSPGNGYTF
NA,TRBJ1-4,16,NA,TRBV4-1,TGCGCCAGCAGCCAAGTTCATGCGGGTACTAATGAAAAACTGTTTTTT,CASSQVHAGTNEKLFF
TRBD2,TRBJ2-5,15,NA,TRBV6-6,TGTGCCAGCAGTAAACCCGGGACTACACAAGAGACCCAGTACTTC,CASSKPGTTQETQYF
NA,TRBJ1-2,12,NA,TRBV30,TGTGCCTGGAGTCTACAGGGCTTTGGCTACACCTTC,CAWSLQGFGYTF
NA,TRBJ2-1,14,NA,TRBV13,TGTGCCAGCAGCTATTACCGGGGTAGGAATGAGCAGTTCTTC,CASSYYRGRNEQFF
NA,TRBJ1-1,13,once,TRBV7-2,TGTGCCAGCAGCTTAGTGGCCTTTACTGAAGCTTTCTTT,CASSLVAFTEAFF
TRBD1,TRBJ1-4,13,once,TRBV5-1,TGCGCCAGCAGCCCTGGACAGGCTGAAAAACTGTTTTTT,CASSPGQAEKLFF
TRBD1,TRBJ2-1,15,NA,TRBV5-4,TGTGCCAGCAGAAACGACAGGGGATCCTACAATGAGCAGTTCTTC,CASRNDRGSYNEQFF
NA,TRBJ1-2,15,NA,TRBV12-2,TGTGCAAGTCGCTTAGAAGTAGGAGGGGACTATGGCTACACCTTC,CASRLEVGGDYGYTF
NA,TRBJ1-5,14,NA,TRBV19,TGTGCCAGTAGACAGACACTTAGCAATCAGCCCCAGCATTTT,CASRQTLSNQPQHF
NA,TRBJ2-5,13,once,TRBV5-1,TGCGCCAGCAGCTTGGGGGCCCATGAGACCCAGTACTTC,CASSLGAHETQYF
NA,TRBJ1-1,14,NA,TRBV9,TGTGCCAGCAGCTCGGGACTTCTGAACACTGAAGCTTTCTTT,CASSSGLLNTEAFF
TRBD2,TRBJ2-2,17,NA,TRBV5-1,TGCGCCAGCAGCTTGGTGGTAACTAGCGGGGGCACCGGGGAGCTGTTTTTT,CASSLVVTSGGTGELFF
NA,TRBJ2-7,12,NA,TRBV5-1,TGCGCCAGCAGTCCCGACATCAACGAGCAGTACTTC,CASSPDINEQYF
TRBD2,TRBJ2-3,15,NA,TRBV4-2,TGTGCCAGCGGACTTACTAGCGGGCGCGGAGATACGCAGTATTTT,CASGLTSGRGDTQYF
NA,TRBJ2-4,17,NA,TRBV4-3,TGCGCCAGCAGCCAAGATTGGAGGGCTTTAGGCAAAAACATTCAGTACTTC,CASSQDWRALGKNIQYF
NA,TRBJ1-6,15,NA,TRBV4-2,TGTGCCAGCAGCCGAGGGCGCCAGAATAATTCACCCCTCCACTTT,CASSRGRQNNSPLHF
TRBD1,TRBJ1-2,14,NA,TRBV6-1,TGTGCCAGCAGTGAACTAAGACAGGGTACGGGCTACACCTTC,CASSELRQGTGYTF
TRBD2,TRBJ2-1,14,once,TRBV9,TGTGCCAGCAGTCGGAGCGGGACTTACAATGAGCAGTTCTTC,CASSRSGTYNEQFF
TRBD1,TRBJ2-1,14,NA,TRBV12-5,TGTGCTAGTGGCCCGGGACAGGGTGGTAATGAGCAGTTCTTC,CASGPGQGGNEQFF
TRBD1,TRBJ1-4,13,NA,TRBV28,TGTGCCAGCAGCCGCCGGACAGGGGAAAAACTGTTTTTT,CASSRRTGEKLFF
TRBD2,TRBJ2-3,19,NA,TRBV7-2,TGTGCCAGCAGCTTATACGGGACTAGCGGGAGCTGGAGCACAGATACGCAGTATTTT,CASSLYGTSGSWSTDTQYF